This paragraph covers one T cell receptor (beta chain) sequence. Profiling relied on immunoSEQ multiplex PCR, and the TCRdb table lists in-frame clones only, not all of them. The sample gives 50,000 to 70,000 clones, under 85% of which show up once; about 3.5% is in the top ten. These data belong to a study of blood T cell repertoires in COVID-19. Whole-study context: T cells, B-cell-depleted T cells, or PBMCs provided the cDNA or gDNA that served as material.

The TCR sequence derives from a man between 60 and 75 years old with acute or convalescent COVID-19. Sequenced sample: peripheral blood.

CDR3 in amino acids: CASGRVGLGETQYF. As DNA, the CDR3 is TGTGCCAGTGGCAGGGTAGGGTTAGGAGAGACCCAGTACTTC. The chain recombines TRBV19 with TRBJ2-5, with a possible D match to TRBD1 (5 bases). V was clipped by 8 bases and J by 4 bases, with 17 bases between them. The germline gives CDR1 LNHDA, CDR2 SQIVND (reference sequence). CDR3 length: 14 amino acids. Full variable domain (rest looked up from reference TRBV19 and TRBJ2-5): DGGITQSPKYLFRKEGQNVTLSCEQNLNHDAMYWYRQDPGQGLRLIYYSQIVNDFQKGDIAEGYSVSREKKESFPLTVTSAQKNPTAFYLCASGRVGLGETQYFGPGTRLLVL.